The 13 T cell receptor beta chains below were found in one sample sequenced in a study of T cells after yellow fever vaccination. TCRdb independently ran MiXCR on the 5' RACE reads; one entry per CDR3 protein. The sample contains about 310,000 distinct CDR3 sequences, around 4% of which appear only once. This specimen was PBMCs, taken on the day of the yellow fever booster vaccination. These TCRs come from a man aged 18 to 29 who received the YFV17D yellow fever vaccine.

This clonotype was picked up many times. V usage is TRBV2 and J usage is TRBJ2-7; 8 bases are shared with TRBD2. The CDR3 consists of 16 residues. V shed 6 bases, J shed 5 bases, and the junction held 15 bases outside the gene matches. Germline V gene sequence: CDR1 SNHLY, CDR2 FYNNEI. This CDR3 reads CASRGSLRGGKNEQYV. CDR3 bases: TGTGCCAGCAGGGGATCCCTCCGGGGGGGAAAAAACGAGCAGTACGTC.

This clonotype came up many times. CDR3 nucleotide sequence: TGCGCCAGCGTGAAGCGATCTGGCTACACCTTC. Translating it yields CASVKRSGYTF. The chain has TRBV10-1 and TRBJ1-2; D is ambiguous. CDR3 length equals 11 residues. Germline loops: CDR1 WNHNN, CDR2 SYGVQD (reference sequence). With 8 bases removed from V and 7 bases from J, the gap between germline ends came to 11 bases.

This chain uses TRBV30 with TRBJ1-4; 9 bases line up with TRBD1. The CDR3 has 14 residues. Germline CDR1 GTSNPN, CDR2 SVGIG (reference sequence). Losses at the gene ends were 2 bases for V and 6 bases for J; bases not matched to a gene: 4. CDR3 DNA sequence: TGTGCCTGGAGTCCTCGGACAGGGGATGAAAAACTGTTTTTT. Translating gives CAWSPRTGDEKLFF.

This clonotype was observed at least ten times. This rearrangement joins TRBV12-3 or TRBV12-4 to TRBJ1-2; 9 nucleotides line up with TRBD1. CDR3 length: 15 residues. The junction had 9 bases not matched to a gene; V was cut back by 6 bases and J by 4 bases. This CDR3 reads CASSRQGVDAYGYTF. The CDR3 DNA reads TGTGCCAGCAGCCGACAGGGGGTCGACGCCTATGGCTACACCTTC.

This clonotype was recorded a few times. J is TRBJ2-3 and V is TRBV7-9, with 8 bases identical to TRBD1. The V segment lost 3 bases and the J segment 2 bases; nucleotides outside the gene matches: 13. Germline V gene lookup returns CDR1 SEHNR and CDR2 FQNEAQ (reference sequence). The CDR3 has 18 residues. For the CDR3, the DNA is TGTGCCAGCAGCTTCCCACATGCGACAGGGGAGAACACAGATACGCAGTATTTT. The encoded protein is CASSFPHATGENTDTQYF.

This clonotype was counted ten times or more. The chain is built from TRBV5-1 and TRBJ2-7; D could derive from TRBD1 or TRBD2 (5 bases each). The CDR3 spans 14 residues. Germline CDR1 is SGHRS and CDR2 is YFSETQ. Trimming took 2 bases from V and 5 from J, leaving 14 bases between them. CDR3 region: CASSLPGPADEQYF. The CDR3 DNA reads TGCGCCAGCAGCTTACCGGGACCGGCCGACGAGCAGTACTTC.

This clonotype was observed at least ten times. The chain uses TRBV7-2 and TRBJ2-7; D unclear. The CDR3 loop spans 13 amino acids. Germline loops: CDR1 SGHTA, CDR2 FQGNSA. With 6 bases removed from V and 3 bases from J, the gap between germline ends came to 12 bases. The DNA of the CDR3 is TGTGCCAGCAGTTTCCCCGGAAGCTACGAGCAGTACTTC. Translation gives CASSFPGSYEQYF.

This clonotype was seen ten or more times. The chain uses TRBV7-2 and TRBJ2-2; 7 nucleotides agree with TRBD2. Unmatched junction bases numbered 6, after V lost 3 bases and J lost 2 bases. Germline assignment: CDR1 SGHTA and CDR2 FQGNSA. The CDR3 spans 16 residues. The CDR3 region is CASSFWGGGNTGELFF. For the CDR3, the DNA is TGTGCCAGCAGCTTTTGGGGCGGGGGAAACACCGGGGAGCTGTTTTTT.

In its sample, this clonotype was seen many times. The chain uses TRBV5-1 and TRBJ2-1; TRBD2 agrees at 14 bases. After removal of 2 bases from V and 8 bases from J, the junction contained 9 bases not matched to a gene. Germline V gene data show CDR1 as SGHRS and CDR2 as YFSETQ. There are 17 residues in the CDR3. The CDR3 region is CASSFRLAGGPAHEQFF. For the CDR3, the DNA is TGCGCCAGCAGCTTTCGACTAGCGGGGGGGCCGGCCCATGAGCAGTTCTTC.

The chain joins TRBV15 to TRBJ1-2, with D unclear. Germline loops: CDR1 LNHNV, CDR2 YYDKDF (reference sequence). The CDR3 covers 15 residues. Deletions cut 0 bases from V and 3 bases from J, with 11 bases between. CDR3 in DNA: TGTGCCACCAGCAGAGACCCCGGGGTCCACTATGGCTACACCTTC. It specifies CATSRDPGVHYGYTF.

This clonotype was counted ten times or more. The genes are TRBV29-1 and TRBJ1-5, with 7 nucleotides matching TRBD1. With 7 bases clipped from V and 4 bases from J, the junction kept 4 bases outside the gene matches. The germline V gene has CDR1 SQVTM and CDR2 ANQGSEA. This CDR3 spans 12 amino acids. In nucleotides, the CDR3 is TGCAGCGCCAAGACAGGGAATCAGCCCCAGCATTTT. Translated, it gives CSAKTGNQPQHF.

This clonotype was seen a few times. The chain recombines TRBV7-8 with TRBJ2-3; 12 positions agree with TRBD2. The CDR3 is made up of 20 amino acids. Looked up from germline, CDR1 is SGHVS and CDR2 is FQNEAQ. V was pared by 4 bases and J by 0 bases, with 14 bases of the junction left unmatched. In DNA form, the CDR3 reads TGTGCCAGCAGCTCCCCCAGCCAGACTAGCGGGAGATTTAGCACAGATACGCAGTATTTT. Protein sequence: CASSSPSQTSGRFSTDTQYF.

This clonotype was seen a few times. J is TRBJ1-3 and V is TRBV7-3; D is ambiguous. Trimming took off 5 bases at V and 2 bases at J, with 7 bases between the two ends. The CDR3 spans 13 residues. Germline CDR1 SGHTA, CDR2 FQGTGA. The CDR3 nucleotides are TGTGCCAGCAGCAGGTTCGCTGGAAACACCATATATTTT. This gives the protein CASSRFAGNTIYF.